Below are 13 T cell receptor beta chains sequenced from a single sample in a study of cytomegalovirus exposure and HLA in healthy donors. 13 Jbeta primers and 60 Vbeta primers were used for the PCR. Here immunoSEQ multiplex PCR was the method, and the copy in TCRdb shows in-frame clones only, minus some. Among 120,000 or so clones, roughly 80% were seen once, and the ten largest hold approximately 2.5%. Sequencing input: PBMCs. These receptors originate from a woman aged 40 to 49 in good health and CMV-seropositive.

In its sample, this clone was seen a few times. The chain links TRBV7-8 to TRBJ2-3; 9 nucleotides line up with TRBD2. Unmatched junction bases numbered 10, after V lost 5 bases and J lost 1 base. This CDR3 has 17 amino acids. Germline CDR1 SGHVS, CDR2 FQNEAQ. The CDR3 spells CASSPNPASGGTDTQYF. CDR3 sequence (DNA): TGTGCCAGCAGCCCGAACCCGGCTAGCGGGGGCACAGATACGCAGTATTTT. Full variable domain (outside the CDR3, taken from reference TRBV7-8 and TRBJ2-3): GAGVSQSPRYKVAKRGQDVALRCDPISGHVSLFWYQQALGQGPEFLTYFQNEAQLDKSGLPSDRFFAERPEGSVSTLKIQRTQQEDSAVYLCASSPNPASGGTDTQYFGPGTRLTVL.

The CDR3 loop is CASSPLGGGTTDTQYF. For the CDR3, the DNA is TGTGCCAGCAGCCCTTTGGGCGGGGGGACCACAGATACGCAGTATTTT. This chain uses TRBV7-2 with TRBJ2-3; TRBD2 agrees at 8 bases. Germline V lookup: CDR1 SGHTA, CDR2 FQGNSA. V trimming: 5 bases; J trimming: 2 bases; junction bases outside the gene matches: 9. The CDR3 runs to 16 residues.

The chain carries TRBV5-1 and TRBJ2-1, with a tentative D call TRBD2 (5 bases). Germline V lookup: CDR1 SGHRS, CDR2 YFSETQ. This CDR3 spans 15 amino acids. V shed 5 bases and J shed 2 bases, with 14 bases lying between them. CDR3 coding DNA: TGCGCCAGCAGTTTCGACGGGAACACCTACAATGAGCAGTTCTTC. This encodes CASSFDGNTYNEQFF.

This sequence joins TRBV19 and TRBJ1-2; D is perhaps TRBD1 (5 bases). Germline CDR1 is LNHDA and CDR2 is SQIVND (reference sequence). V lost 3 bases and J 5 bases, leaving 13 bases between the germline ends. The CDR3 has 14 amino acids. The CDR3 DNA follows: TGTGCCAGTAGTATTACGGGGGAGGCTTATGGCTACACCTTC. It encodes CASSITGEAYGYTF.

The chain uses TRBV5-6 and TRBJ2-7, with D unclear. From germline, CDR1 is SGHDT and CDR2 YYEEEE. This CDR3 is built from 15 residues. V was cut by 2 bases and J by 0 bases, with 12 bases left in between. CDR3 protein: CASSFRRLNSYEQYF. Written as DNA, the CDR3 is TGTGCCAGCAGCTTTCGCAGGCTTAACTCCTACGAGCAGTACTTC.

This CDR3 is CASSFGGIYGYTF. The CDR3, as DNA: TGTGCCAGCAGCTTCGGAGGGATCTATGGCTACACCTTC. The gene calls are TRBV7-9 and TRBJ1-2; unclear D gene. Trimming stripped 3 bases from V and 4 bases from J, with 9 bases between. The CDR3 runs 13 residues. CDR1 and CDR2 from the germline V gene are SEHNR and FQNEAQ (reference sequence).

The chain couples TRBV7-9 to TRBJ1-2, with no clear D. Per germline, CDR1 SEHNR and CDR2 FQNEAQ (reference sequence). The V gene lost 1 base and the J gene lost 4 bases, with 13 bases spanning the gap. This CDR3 has 15 amino acids. CDR3 amino acids: CASSLVRTGGYGYTF. The CDR3 DNA sequence: TGTGCCAGCAGCTTAGTAAGAACGGGAGGCTATGGCTACACCTTC.

The V and J genes are TRBV2 and TRBJ1-6; D gene unclear. Deletions cut 6 bases from V and 7 bases from J, with 10 bases between. Germline V gene data show CDR1 as SNHLY and CDR2 as FYNNEI. The CDR3 covers 13 residues. This CDR3 is CASRTVGNSPLHF. CDR3 DNA sequence: TGTGCCAGCAGGACCGTCGGGAATTCACCCCTCCACTTT.

This chain links TRBV27 with TRBJ2-7; 13 positions match TRBD2. The germline gives CDR1 MNHEY, CDR2 SMNVEV (reference sequence). V lost 7 bases, J lost 7 bases, and 10 bases stayed unmatched. This CDR3 region has 15 residues. The DNA for the CDR3 is TGTGCCAGCACCACTCCGGGACTAGCGGGGCGGGAGCAGTACTTC. Protein sequence: CASTTPGLAGREQYF.

The chain recombines TRBV19 with TRBJ2-2, with TRBD1 matching 8 bases. The trim removed 0 bases at V and 0 bases at J, leaving 9 bases unmatched. The CDR3 runs 19 residues. Germline-derived CDR1 and CDR2 are LNHDA and SQIVND (reference sequence). The CDR3: CASSIDVRDRGSNTGELFF. In nucleotides, the CDR3 is TGTGCCAGTAGTATAGATGTACGAGACAGGGGCTCGAACACCGGGGAGCTGTTTTTT.

The chain uses TRBV10-3 and TRBJ1-5; 11 positions agree with TRBD1. Germline CDR1 ENHRY, CDR2 SYGVKD. The CDR3 is made up of 14 amino acids. V shed 2 bases, J shed 6 bases, and the junction held 0 bases outside the gene matches. In DNA, the CDR3 is TGTGCCATCAGTGAGGGGACAGGGGGTCAGCCCCAGCATTTT. It encodes CAISEGTGGQPQHF.

The gene calls are TRBV6-1 and TRBJ2-2; perhaps TRBD2 as D (6 bases). V lost 1 base and J 7 bases, leaving 7 bases between the germline ends. The germline gives CDR1 MNHNS, CDR2 SASEGT. The CDR3 has 13 amino acids. The CDR3 reads CASSEVGSGELFF. The CDR3 region has the DNA TGTGCCAGCAGTGAAGTCGGGAGCGGGGAGCTGTTTTTT.

This chain uses TRBV6-5 with TRBJ2-7, with D unclear. This CDR3 has 14 residues. Trimming took 6 bases from V and 5 from J, leaving 17 bases between them. Germline CDR1 reads MNHEY; CDR2 reads SVGAGI. CDR3 coding DNA: TGTGCCAGCAGCCGCTCCTATATGCCCAACGAGCAGTACTTC. Encoded protein: CASSRSYMPNEQYF.